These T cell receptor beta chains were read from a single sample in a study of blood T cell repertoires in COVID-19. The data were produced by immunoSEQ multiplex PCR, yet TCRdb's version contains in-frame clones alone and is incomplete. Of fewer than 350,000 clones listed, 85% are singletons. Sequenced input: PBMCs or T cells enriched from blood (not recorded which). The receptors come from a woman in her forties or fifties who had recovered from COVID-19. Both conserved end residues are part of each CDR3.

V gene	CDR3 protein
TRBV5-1	CASSLGGTGGNSPLHF
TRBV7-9	CASSLSNSGNTIYF
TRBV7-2	CASSFDSNNSPLHF
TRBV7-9	CASSLATGTNEKLFF
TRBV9	CASSVGQGLNSPLHF
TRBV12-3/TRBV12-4	CASSYLKEGGYTF
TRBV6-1	CASSGVRTGNTYEQYF
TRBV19	CASKSPYRAPRTGNTEAFF
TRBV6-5	CASRSDPNEKLFF
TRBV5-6	CASSLPGTGGQKAFF
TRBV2	CATPVGPEASGRSEQFF
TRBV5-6	CASSLERGTGELFF
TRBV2	CASSEFGQGMDTEAFF
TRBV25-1	CASRLAENTEAFF
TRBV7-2	CASSLAGGGTGELFF
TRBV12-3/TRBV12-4	CASSSGNEQYF
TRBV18	CASSPQENEKLFF
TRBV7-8	CASSHPGQGSEQFF
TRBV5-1	CASSRGGPQETQYF
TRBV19	CASTPFTGGEAHTNYGYTF
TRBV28	CASSSWDRGRTDTQYF
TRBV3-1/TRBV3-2	CASSQEGGESPLHF
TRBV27	CASSPGTATNEKLFF
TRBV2	CASSERGGISPLHF
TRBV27	CASSFGTGTITF
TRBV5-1	CASSLGQVDTQYF
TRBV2	CASSKTGIDGYTF
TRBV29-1	CSSRDNYGYTF
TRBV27	CASSSKWGNNQPQHF
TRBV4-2	CASSQGAGTHTDTQYF
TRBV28	CASKFTDRGHGNTIYF
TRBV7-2	CASRTGVGEETQYF
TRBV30	CAWSAGITYNEQFF
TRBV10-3	CAISLGDGYTF
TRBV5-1	CASSLVQMNTEAFF
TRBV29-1	CSVTVFSGNTIYF
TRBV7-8	CASSNRDRASYEQYF
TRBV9	CASSGGQGGNYGYTF
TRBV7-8	CASSFSTGFSGNTIYF
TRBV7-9	CASSWGGNQPQHF
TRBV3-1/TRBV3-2	CASSQTVRSTEAFF
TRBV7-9	CASAPRFGGGDYGYTF
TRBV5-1	CASAQGVSNEKLFF
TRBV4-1	CASSQVQGLNTEAFF
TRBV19	CASSIEADYEQYF
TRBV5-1	CASSPGQVAGAFYNEQFF
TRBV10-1	CASSDRGLAGVNGGDEQFF
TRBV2	CASSVYLAGGGSEQYF
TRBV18	CASSPALNTEAFF
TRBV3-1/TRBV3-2	CASSQEGTRGNTIYF
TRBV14	CASSPSKQGHKETQYF